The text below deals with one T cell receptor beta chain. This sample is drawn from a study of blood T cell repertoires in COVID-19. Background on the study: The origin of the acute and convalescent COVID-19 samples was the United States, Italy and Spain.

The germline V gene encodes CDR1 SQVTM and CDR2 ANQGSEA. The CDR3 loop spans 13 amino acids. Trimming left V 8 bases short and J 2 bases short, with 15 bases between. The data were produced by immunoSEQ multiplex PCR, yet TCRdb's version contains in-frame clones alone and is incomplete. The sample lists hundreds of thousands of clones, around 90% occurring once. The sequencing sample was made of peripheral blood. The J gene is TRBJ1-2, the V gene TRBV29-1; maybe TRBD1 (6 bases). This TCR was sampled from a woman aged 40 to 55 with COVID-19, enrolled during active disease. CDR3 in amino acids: CSLGAPGNYGYTF. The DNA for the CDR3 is TGCAGCTTGGGGGCCCCGGGGAACTATGGCTACACCTTC.